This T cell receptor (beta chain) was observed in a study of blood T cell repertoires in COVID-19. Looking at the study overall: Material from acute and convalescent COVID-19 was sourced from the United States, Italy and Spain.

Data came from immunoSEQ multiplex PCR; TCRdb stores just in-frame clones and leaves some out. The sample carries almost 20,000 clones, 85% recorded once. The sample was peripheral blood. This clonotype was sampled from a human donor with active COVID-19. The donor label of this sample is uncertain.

This CDR3 is CASTSRDKSYEQYF. The CDR3 DNA is TGTGCCAGCACCTCCCGGGACAAATCCTACGAGCAGTACTTC. V is TRBV28 and J is TRBJ2-7; tentative D call: TRBD1 (6 bases). Germline CDR1 reads MDHEN; CDR2 reads SYDVKM. Between the trimmed V and J ends, which lost 7 bases and 1 base, there was a span of 14 bases. The CDR3 is 14 amino acids.